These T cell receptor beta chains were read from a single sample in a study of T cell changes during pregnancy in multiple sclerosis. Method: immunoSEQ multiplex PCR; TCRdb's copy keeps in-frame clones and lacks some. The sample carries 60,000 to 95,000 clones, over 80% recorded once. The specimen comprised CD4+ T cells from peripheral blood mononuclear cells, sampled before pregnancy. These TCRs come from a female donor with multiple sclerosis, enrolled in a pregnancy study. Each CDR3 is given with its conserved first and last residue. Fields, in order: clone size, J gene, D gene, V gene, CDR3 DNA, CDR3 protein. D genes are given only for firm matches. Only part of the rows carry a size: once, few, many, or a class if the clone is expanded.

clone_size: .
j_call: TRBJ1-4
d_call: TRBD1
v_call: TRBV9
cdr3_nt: TGTGCCAGCAGCTTATCGACAGGGACAAATGAAAAACTGTTTTTT
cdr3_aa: CASSLSTGTNEKLFF

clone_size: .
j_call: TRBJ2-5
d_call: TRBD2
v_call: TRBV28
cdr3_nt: TGTGCCAGAAAACTAGCGGGGAAAGAAGAGACCCAGTACTTC
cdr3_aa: CARKLAGKEETQYF

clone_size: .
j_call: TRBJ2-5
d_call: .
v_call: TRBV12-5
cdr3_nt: TGTGCTAGTGGTGCAGGGAGGTACCAAGAGACCCAGTACTTC
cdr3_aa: CASGAGRYQETQYF

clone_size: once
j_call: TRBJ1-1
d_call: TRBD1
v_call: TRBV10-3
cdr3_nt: TGTGCCATCAGTTCGACAGGGACGAACACTGAAGCTTTCTTT
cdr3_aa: CAISSTGTNTEAFF

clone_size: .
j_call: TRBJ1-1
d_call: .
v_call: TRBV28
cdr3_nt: TGTGCCAGCAGTACAATCAGGGGCACGGGTTGGAACACTGAAGCTTTCTTT
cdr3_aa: CASSTIRGTGWNTEAFF

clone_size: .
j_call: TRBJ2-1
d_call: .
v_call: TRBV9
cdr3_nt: TGTGCCAGCAGCGCCCGCGCGAGCTCCTACAATGAGCAGTTCTTC
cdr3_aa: CASSARASSYNEQFF

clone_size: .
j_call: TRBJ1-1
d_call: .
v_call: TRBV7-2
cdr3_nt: TGTGCCAGCAGCCCCATTTTCGAAGCTTTCTTT
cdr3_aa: CASSPIFEAFF

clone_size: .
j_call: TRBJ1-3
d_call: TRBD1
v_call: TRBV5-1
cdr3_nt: TGCGCCAGCACTCTTTCGACAGGGGGTTCTGGAAACACCATATATTTT
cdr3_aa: CASTLSTGGSGNTIYF

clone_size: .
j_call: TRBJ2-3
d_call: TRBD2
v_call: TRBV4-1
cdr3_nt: TGCGCCAGCAGCCACCAGCGGGGGGTGGTACATACGCAGTATTTT
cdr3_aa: CASSHQRGVVHTQYF

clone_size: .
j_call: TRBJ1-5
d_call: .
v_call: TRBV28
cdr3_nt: TGTGCCAGCGGGGGACTCAGGGCCCAGCATTTT
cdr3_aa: CASGGLRAQHF

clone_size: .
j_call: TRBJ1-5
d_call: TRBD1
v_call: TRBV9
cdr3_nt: TGTGCCAGCAGCGTAGAAGGGGGCCGGCAGCCCCAGCATTTT
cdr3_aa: CASSVEGGRQPQHF

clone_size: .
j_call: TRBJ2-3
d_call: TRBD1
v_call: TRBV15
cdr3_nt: TGTGCCACTTCCCAGGGGGAGAATACGCAGTATTTT
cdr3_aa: CATSQGENTQYF

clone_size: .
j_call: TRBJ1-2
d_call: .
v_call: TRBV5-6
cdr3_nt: TGTGCCAGCAGCGTAACAGCTAACTATGGCTACACCTTC
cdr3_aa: CASSVTANYGYTF

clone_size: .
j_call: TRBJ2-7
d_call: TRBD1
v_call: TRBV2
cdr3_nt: TGTGCCAGCAGTGAAAGGACAGGGGGCTACGAGCAGTACTTC
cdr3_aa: CASSERTGGYEQYF

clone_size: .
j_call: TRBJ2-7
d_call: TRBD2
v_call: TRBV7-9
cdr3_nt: TGTGCCAGCAGCTTAGCCCCTAGCGGGAGAGGCGAGCAGTACTTC
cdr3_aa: CASSLAPSGRGEQYF

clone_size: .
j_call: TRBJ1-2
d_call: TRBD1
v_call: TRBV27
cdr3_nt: TGTGCCAGCAGTTTGATGGACAGGGGAGGTGGCTACACCTTC
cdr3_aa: CASSLMDRGGGYTF

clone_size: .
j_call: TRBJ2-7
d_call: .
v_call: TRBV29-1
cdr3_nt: TGCAGCGTGGGACGGGGAGGGACACCTTTCTACGAGCAGTACTTC
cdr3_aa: CSVGRGGTPFYEQYF

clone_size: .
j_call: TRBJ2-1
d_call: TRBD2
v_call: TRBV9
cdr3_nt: TGTGCCAGCAGCGTAGGGGGGGGGACCCACAATGAGCAGTTCTTC
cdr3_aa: CASSVGGGTHNEQFF

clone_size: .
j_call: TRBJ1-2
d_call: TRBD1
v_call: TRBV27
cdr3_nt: TGTGCCAGCAGTTTAGATAGGGGGACAGGGTCGGGCTATGGCTACACCTTC
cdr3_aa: CASSLDRGTGSGYGYTF

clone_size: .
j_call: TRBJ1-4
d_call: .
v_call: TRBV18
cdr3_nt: TGTGCCAGCTCGAAACCCCAGTCAACTAATGAAAAACTGTTTTTT
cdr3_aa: CASSKPQSTNEKLFF

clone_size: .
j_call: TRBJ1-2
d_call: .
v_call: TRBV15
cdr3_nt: TGTGCCACCAGCAGCTCAACAGGGTACTATGGCTACACCTTC
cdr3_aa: CATSSSTGYYGYTF

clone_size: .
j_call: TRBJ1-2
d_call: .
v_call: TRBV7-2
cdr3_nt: TGTGCCAGCAGCTTATATCGGGAAAACTATGGCTACACCTTC
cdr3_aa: CASSLYRENYGYTF

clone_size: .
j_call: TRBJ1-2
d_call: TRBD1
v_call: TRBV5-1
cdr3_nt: TGCGCCAGCAGGTTTGAATGGGACAGAGGTGACTATGGCTACACCTTC
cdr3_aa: CASRFEWDRGDYGYTF

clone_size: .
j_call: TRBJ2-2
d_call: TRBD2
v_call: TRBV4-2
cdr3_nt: TGTGCCAGCAGCCAAGAAGCGGGAATGGGCACCGGGGAGCTGTTTTTT
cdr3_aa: CASSQEAGMGTGELFF

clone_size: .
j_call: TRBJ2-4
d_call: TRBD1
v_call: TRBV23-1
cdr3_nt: TGCGCCAGCAGTCAATCTTGGGGACAGGGGGTTTCAGGGACTAGTTCCAAAAACATTCAGTACTTC
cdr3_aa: CASSQSWGQGVSGTSSKNIQYF

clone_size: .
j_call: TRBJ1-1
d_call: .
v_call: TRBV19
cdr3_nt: TGTGCCAGTAACCCAACGGGGAACACTGAAGCTTTCTTT
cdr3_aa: CASNPTGNTEAFF

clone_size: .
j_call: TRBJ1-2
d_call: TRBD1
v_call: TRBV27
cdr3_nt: TGTGCCAGCACCAAGACAGGGGGCGGCTATGGCTACACCTTC
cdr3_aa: CASTKTGGGYGYTF

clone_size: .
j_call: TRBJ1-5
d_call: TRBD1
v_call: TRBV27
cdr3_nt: TGTGCCAGTAGAGACAGGGAAAATCAGCCCCAGCATTTT
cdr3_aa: CASRDRENQPQHF

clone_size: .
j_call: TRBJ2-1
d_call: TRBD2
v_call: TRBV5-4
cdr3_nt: TGTGCCAGCAGCTTTACTAGCGGGGCTTACAATGAGCAGTTCTTC
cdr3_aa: CASSFTSGAYNEQFF

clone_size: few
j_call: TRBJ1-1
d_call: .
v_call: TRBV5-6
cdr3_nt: TGTGCCAGCAGCCGGACAGAAGCTGAAGCTTTCTTT
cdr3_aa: CASSRTEAEAFF

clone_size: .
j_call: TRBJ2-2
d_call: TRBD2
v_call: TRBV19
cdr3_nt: TGTGCCAGTAGTATAGCTAGCGGGAGCCCCGGGGAGCTGTTTTTT
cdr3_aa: CASSIASGSPGELFF

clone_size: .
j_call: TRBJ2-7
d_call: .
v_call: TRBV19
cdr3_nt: TGTGCCACTTCAGGACTACACCCCTCCTACGAGCAGTACTTC
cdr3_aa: CATSGLHPSYEQYF

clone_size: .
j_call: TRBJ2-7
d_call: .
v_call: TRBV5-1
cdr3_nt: TGCGCCAGCAGCTTGACGGAGGGAGGCCCCTACGAGCAGTACTTC
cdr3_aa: CASSLTEGGPYEQYF

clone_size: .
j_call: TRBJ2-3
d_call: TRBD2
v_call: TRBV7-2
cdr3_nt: TGTGCCAGCAGCCTGACTAGCGGGGGGGCGGCAGATACGCAGTATTTT
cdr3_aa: CASSLTSGGAADTQYF

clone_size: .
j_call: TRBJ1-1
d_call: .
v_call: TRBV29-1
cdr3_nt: TGCAGCGGTGGGGGGGGCCCGAACACTGAAGCTTTCTTT
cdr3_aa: CSGGGGPNTEAFF

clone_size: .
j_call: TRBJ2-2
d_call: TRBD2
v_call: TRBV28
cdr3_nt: TGTGCCAGCTCGACTAGCGGGAACCCGAACACCGGGGAGCTGTTTTTT
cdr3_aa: CASSTSGNPNTGELFF

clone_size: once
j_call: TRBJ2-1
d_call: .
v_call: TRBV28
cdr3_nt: TGTGCCAGCAGTTTCAAGGACAAGCAGTTCTTC
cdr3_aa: CASSFKDKQFF

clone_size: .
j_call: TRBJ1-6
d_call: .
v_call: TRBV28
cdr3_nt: TGTGCCAGCAGGTCGGACAGTTTAAGATCACCCCTCCACTTT
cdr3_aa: CASRSDSLRSPLHF

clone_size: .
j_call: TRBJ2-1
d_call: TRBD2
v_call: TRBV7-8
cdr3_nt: TGTGCCAGCAGCCTACGGGTGGGCGGGAGGGTTCATGAGCAGTTCTTC
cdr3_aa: CASSLRVGGRVHEQFF

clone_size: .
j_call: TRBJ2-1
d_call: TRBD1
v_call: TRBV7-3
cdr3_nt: TGTGCCAGCAGCTTACCTGGACAGGGTAAATGGTTCTTC
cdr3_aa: CASSLPGQGKWFF

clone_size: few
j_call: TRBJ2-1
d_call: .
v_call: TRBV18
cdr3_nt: TGTGCCAGCTCACCACCGCAACGGGTAGGGGCCCAGTTCTTC
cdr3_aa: CASSPPQRVGAQFF

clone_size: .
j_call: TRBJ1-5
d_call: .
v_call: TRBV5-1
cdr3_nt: TGCGCCAGCAGGGTTGGGGCAGACAGCAATCAGCCCCAGCATTTT
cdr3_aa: CASRVGADSNQPQHF

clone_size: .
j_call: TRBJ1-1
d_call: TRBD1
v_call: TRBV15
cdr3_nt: TGTGCCACCAGCCCCCAGGGGGTAGGGGGCACTGAAGCTTTCTTT
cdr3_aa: CATSPQGVGGTEAFF

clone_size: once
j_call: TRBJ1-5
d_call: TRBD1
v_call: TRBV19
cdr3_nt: TGTGCCAGTATCTCCGGGACAGGTAGCAATCAGCCCCAGCATTTT
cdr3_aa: CASISGTGSNQPQHF

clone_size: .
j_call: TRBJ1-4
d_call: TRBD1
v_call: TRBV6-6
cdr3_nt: TGTGCCAGCAGAACCGGGACAGGGCATGAAAAACTGTTTTTT
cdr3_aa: CASRTGTGHEKLFF

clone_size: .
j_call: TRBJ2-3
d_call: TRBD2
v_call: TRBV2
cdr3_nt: TGTGCCAGCAGTGTCCCGGGACTAGCGGGAGTTCTTAGCACAGATACGCAGTATTTT
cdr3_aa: CASSVPGLAGVLSTDTQYF

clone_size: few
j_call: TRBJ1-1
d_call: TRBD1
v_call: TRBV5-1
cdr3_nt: TGCGCCAGCAGCCGAGGACAGGGCAACACTGAAGCTTTCTTT
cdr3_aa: CASSRGQGNTEAFF

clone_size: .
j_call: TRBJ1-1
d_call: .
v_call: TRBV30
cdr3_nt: TGTGCCTGGAACCCCTCACAGAACACTGAAGCTTTCTTT
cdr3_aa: CAWNPSQNTEAFF

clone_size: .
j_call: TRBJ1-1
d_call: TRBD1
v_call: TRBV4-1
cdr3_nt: TGCGCCAGCAGCCCGGGACAGTGGGGCACTGAAGCTTTCTTT
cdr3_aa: CASSPGQWGTEAFF

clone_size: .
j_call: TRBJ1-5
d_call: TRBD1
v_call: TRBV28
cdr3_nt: TGTGCCAGCAGTCCCCGACAGGGGAGGGTTAATCAGCCCCAGCATTTT
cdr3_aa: CASSPRQGRVNQPQHF

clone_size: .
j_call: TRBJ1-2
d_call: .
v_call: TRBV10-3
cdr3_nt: TGTGCCGTACAGGACAGTTTAGCTAACTATGGCTACACCTTC
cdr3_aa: CAVQDSLANYGYTF

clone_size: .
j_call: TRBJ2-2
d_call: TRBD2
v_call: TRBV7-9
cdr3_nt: TGTGCCAGCAGGCAGCGGGAGGTCCCCACCGGGGAGCTGTTTTTT
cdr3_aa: CASRQREVPTGELFF

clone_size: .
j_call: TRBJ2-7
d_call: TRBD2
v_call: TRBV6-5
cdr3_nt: TGTGCCAGCAGTTACTCTAGCGGGAGGCTTTACGAGCAGTACTTC
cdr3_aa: CASSYSSGRLYEQYF

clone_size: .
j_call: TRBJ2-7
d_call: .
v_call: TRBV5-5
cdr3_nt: TGTGCCAGCAGCTTGGAGCCTCGGGTGTCCTACGAGCAGTACTTC
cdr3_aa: CASSLEPRVSYEQYF

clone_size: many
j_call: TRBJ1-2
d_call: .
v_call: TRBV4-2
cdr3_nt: TGTGCCAGCAGCCAAGGAGTTTCAGGGGACTATGGCTACACCTTC
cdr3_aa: CASSQGVSGDYGYTF

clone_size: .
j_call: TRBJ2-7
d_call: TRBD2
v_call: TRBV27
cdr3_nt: TGTGCCAGCAGTCCAGTGGGGGGGTCCTACGAGCAGTACTTC
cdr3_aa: CASSPVGGSYEQYF

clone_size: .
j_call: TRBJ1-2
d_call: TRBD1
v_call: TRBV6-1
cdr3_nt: TGTGCCAGCAGTGAAATAGGTGCCGGGACAGCAAGCTACACCTTC
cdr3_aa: CASSEIGAGTASYTF